The next 6 T cell receptor beta chains were all read from a single sample in a study of response to subunit inactivated influenza vaccine. MiXCR, applied by TCRdb to the RT-PCR reads, yields one record per CDR3 protein. The sample comprises 170,000 or so distinct CDR3 sequences, around 10% of which are singletons, and around 35% rests with the top ten. Sequencing was performed on CD8+ T cells sorted from PBMCs, taken approximately 25 months after vaccination. These receptors all come from a man aged 45 to 70 who received an inactivated influenza vaccine.

The chain joins TRBV5-1 to TRBJ2-2; 10 nucleotides line up with TRBD1. This CDR3 spans 16 amino acids. CDR1 is SGHRS and CDR2 is YFSETQ in the germline V gene. V lost 4 bases and J lost 3; bases outside the gene matches: 6. The CDR3 DNA is TGCGCCAGCAGCCTAGGGACAGGGGTTTACACCGGGGAGCTGTTTTTT. Protein sequence: CASSLGTGVYTGELFF.

The chain links TRBV6-2 or TRBV6-3 to TRBJ1-2, with D possibly matching TRBD1 (6 bases). Trimming took 3 bases from V and 2 from J, leaving 10 bases between them. From germline, CDR1 is MNHEY and CDR2 SVGEGT. The CDR3 extends over 14 amino acids. The CDR3, as DNA: TGTGCCAGCAGTTATTACAGGGTCAACTATGGCTACACCTTC. Its protein is CASSYYRVNYGYTF.

This clonotype has only a few counts. J is TRBJ1-2 and V is TRBV4-2; TRBD1 aligns across 7 bases. V gave up 0 bases and J gave up 4 bases; unmatched junction bases: 5. This CDR3 spans 15 amino acids. Germline V lookup: CDR1 LGHNA, CDR2 YNFKEQ. Here the CDR3 reads CASSQDPGGGYGYTF. CDR3 sequence (DNA): TGTGCCAGCAGCCAAGATCCAGGGGGGGGCTATGGCTACACCTTC.

The CDR3 DNA sequence: TGTGCCAGCAGCCCCGCGGGACACGGAACTAACTATGGCTACACCTTC. Protein: CASSPAGHGTNYGYTF. This chain joins TRBV4-2 and TRBJ1-2; tentatively, D is TRBD1 (6 bases). The CDR3 extends over 16 amino acids. Trimming removed 4 bases from V and 0 bases from J, with 15 bases in between. The germline V gene encodes CDR1 LGHNA and CDR2 YNFKEQ.

This clonotype was picked up a small number of times. The chain uses TRBV6-6 and TRBJ2-1; the D gene is possibly TRBD1 (6 bases). The CDR3 sequence is 13 residues long. Trimming took off 2 bases at V and 7 bases at J, with 9 bases between the two ends. Germline CDR1 MNHNY, CDR2 SVGAGI (reference sequence). CDR3 sequence: CASSYTTGNEQFF. The DNA for the CDR3 is TGTGCCAGCAGTTACACCACAGGGAATGAGCAGTTCTTC.

This clonotype was seen many times. The chain carries TRBV27 and TRBJ2-2; the D gene is possibly TRBD1 (5 bases). This CDR3 comprises 14 residues. Germline CDR1 MNHEY, CDR2 SMNVEV (reference sequence). The ends were cut back, 2 bases at V and 6 bases at J, with 10 bases in the middle. Here the CDR3 reads CASSLVGPAGELFF. CDR3 in DNA: TGTGCCAGCAGTTTAGTGGGGCCGGCCGGGGAGCTGTTTTTT.